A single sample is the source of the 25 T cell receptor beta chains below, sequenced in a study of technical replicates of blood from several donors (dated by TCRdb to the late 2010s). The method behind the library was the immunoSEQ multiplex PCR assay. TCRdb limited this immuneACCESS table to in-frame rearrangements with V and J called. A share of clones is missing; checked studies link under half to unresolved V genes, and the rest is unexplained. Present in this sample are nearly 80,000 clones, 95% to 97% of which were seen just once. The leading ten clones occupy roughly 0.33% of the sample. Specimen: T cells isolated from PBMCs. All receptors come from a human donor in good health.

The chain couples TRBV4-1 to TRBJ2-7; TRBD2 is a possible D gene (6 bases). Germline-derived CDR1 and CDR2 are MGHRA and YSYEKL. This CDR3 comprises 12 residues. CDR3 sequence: CASSQDLGREKV. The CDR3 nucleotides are TGCGCCAGCAGCCAAGATTTGGGACGGGAGAAGGTC.

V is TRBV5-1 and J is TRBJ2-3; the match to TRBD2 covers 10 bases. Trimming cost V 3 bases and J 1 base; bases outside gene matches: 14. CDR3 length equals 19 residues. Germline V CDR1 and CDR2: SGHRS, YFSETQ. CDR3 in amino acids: CASSSSSGGVWGRTDTQYF. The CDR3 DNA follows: TGCGCCAGCAGCTCCTCTAGCGGGGGCGTTTGGGGCCGCACAGATACGCAGTATTTT.

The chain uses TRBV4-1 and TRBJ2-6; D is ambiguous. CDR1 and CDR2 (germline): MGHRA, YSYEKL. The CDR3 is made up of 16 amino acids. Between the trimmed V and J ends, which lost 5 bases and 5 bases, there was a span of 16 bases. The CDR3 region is CASSIQPQSRANVLTF. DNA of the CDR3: TGCGCCAGCAGCATCCAACCACAAAGTCGGGCCAACGTCCTGACTTTC.

CDR3 protein: CASSEWGTTNTEAFF. Here the CDR3 DNA reads TGTGCCAGCAGTGAATGGGGGACAACAAACACTGAAGCTTTCTTT. The rearrangement links TRBV25-1 to TRBJ1-1, with D perhaps matching TRBD1 (6 bases). Trimming cost V 1 base and J 2 bases, with 11 bases left between them. The CDR3 has 15 amino acids. Germline V CDR1 and CDR2: MGHDK, SYGVNS.

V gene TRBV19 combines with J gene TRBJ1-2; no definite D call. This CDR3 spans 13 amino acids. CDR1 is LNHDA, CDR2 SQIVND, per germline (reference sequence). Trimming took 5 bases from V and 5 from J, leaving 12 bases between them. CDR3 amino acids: CASSLTETYGYTF. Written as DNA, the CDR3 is TGTGCCAGTAGTCTCACAGAGACGTATGGCTACACCTTC.

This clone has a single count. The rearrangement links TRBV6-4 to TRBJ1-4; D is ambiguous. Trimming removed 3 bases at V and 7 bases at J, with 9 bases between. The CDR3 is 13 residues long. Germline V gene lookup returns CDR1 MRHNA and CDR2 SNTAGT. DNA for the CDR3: TGTGCCAGCAGTGAATACAAATTTGAAAAACTGTTTTTT. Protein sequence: CASSEYKFEKLFF.

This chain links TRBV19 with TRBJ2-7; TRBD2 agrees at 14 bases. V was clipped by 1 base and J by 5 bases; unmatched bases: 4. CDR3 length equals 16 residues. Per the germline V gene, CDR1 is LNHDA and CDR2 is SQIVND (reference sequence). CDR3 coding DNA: TGTGCCAGTAGTATAGGGCCGACTAGCGGGAGGGACGAGCAGTACTTC. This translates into CASSIGPTSGRDEQYF. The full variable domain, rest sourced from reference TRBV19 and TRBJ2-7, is DGGITQSPKYLFRKEGQNVTLSCEQNLNHDAMYWYRQDPGQGLRLIYYSQIVNDFQKGDIAEGYSVSREKKESFPLTVTSAQKNPTAFYLCASSIGPTSGRDEQYFGPGTRLTVT.

CDR3 sequence reads: CAGRSSGVTGELFF. CDR3 sequence (DNA): TGTGCCGGAAGAAGTAGCGGCGTCACCGGGGAGCTGTTTTTT. The gene calls are TRBV30 and TRBJ2-2; D perhaps matches TRBD2 (6 bases). The CDR3 contains 14 residues. Trimming took 8 bases from V and 4 from J, leaving 17 bases between them. Germline-derived CDR1 and CDR2 are GTSNPN and SVGIG (reference sequence).

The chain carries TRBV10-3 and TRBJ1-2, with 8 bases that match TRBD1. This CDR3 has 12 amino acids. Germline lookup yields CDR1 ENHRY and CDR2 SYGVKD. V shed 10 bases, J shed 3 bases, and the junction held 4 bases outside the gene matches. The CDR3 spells CATSDRDYGYTF. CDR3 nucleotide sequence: TGTGCCACCTCGGACAGGGACTATGGCTACACCTTC.

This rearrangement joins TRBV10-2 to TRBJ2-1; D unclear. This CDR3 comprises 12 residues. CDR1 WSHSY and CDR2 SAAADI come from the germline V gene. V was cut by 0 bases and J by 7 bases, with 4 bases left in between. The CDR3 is CASSESRNEQFF. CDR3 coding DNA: TGCGCCAGCAGTGAGTCGCGGAATGAGCAGTTCTTC.

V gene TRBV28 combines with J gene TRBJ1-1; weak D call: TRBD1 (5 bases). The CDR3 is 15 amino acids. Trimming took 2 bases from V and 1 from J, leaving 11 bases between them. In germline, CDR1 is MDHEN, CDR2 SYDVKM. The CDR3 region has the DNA TGTGCCAGCAGTTTAAGCGGGACGCAGAACACTGAAGCTTTCTTT. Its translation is CASSLSGTQNTEAFF.

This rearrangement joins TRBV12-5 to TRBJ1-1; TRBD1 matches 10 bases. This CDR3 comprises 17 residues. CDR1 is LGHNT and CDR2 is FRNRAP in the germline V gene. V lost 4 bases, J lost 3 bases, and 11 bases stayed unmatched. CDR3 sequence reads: CASGSPRDRGMDTEAFF. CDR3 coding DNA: TGTGCTAGTGGTTCTCCCCGGGACAGGGGTATGGACACTGAAGCTTTCTTT.

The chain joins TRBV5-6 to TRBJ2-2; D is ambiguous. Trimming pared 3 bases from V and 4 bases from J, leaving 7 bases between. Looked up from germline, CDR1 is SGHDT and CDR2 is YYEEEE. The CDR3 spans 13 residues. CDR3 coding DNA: TGTGCCAGCAGCTACAGTTCCACCGGGGAGCTGTTTTTT. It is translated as CASSYSSTGELFF.

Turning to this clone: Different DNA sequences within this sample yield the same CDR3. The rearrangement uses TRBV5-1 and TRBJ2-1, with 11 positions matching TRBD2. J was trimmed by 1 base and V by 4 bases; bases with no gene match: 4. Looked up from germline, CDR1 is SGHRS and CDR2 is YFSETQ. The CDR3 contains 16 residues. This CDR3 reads CASSRTSGSSYNEQFF. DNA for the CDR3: TGCGCCAGCAGCCGAACTAGCGGGAGTTCCTACAATGAGCAGTTCTTC.

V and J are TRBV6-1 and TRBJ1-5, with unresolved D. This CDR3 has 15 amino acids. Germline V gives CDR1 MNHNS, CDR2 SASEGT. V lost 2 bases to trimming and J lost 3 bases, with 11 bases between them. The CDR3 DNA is TGTGCCAGCAGTGAATGGAACAGCTACAATCAGCCCCAGCATTTT. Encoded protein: CASSEWNSYNQPQHF.

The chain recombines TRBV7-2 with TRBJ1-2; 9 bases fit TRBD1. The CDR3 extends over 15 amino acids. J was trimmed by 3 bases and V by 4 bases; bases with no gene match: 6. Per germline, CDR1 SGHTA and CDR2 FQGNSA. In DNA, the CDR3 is TGTGCCAGCAGCTCGCGGGACAGGGCCCACTATGGCTACACCTTC. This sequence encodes CASSSRDRAHYGYTF. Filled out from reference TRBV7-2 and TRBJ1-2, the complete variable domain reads GAGVSQSPSNKVTEKGKDVELRCDPISGHTALYWYRQSLGQGLEFLIYFQGNSAPDKSGLPSDRFSAERTGGSVSTLTIQRTQQEDSAVYLCASSSRDRAHYGYTFGSGTRLTVV.

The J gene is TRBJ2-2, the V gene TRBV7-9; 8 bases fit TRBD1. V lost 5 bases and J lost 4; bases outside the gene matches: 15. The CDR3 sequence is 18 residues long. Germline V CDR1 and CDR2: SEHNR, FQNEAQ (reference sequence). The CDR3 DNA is TGTGCCAGCAGCCCCCGGACAGGGCACCTAGTAAGCACCGGGGAGCTGTTTTTT. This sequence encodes CASSPRTGHLVSTGELFF.

The CDR3 sequence: CASSLPGIKNTEAFF. For the CDR3, the DNA is TGTGCCAGCAGTTTACCAGGTATAAAAAACACTGAAGCTTTCTTT. The rearrangement uses TRBV28 and TRBJ1-1; the D is unclear. CDR3 size: 15 residues. Per the germline V gene, CDR1 is MDHEN and CDR2 is SYDVKM. V was clipped by 2 bases and J by 2 bases, with 12 bases between them.

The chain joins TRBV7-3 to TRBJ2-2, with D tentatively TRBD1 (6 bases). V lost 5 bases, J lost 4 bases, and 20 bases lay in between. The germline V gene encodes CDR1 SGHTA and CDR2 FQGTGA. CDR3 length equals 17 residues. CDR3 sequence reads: CASSPKAATGITGELFF. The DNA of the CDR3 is TGTGCCAGCAGCCCGAAAGCGGCGACAGGAATCACCGGGGAGCTGTTTTTT. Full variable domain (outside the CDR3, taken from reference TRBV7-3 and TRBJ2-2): GAGVSQTPSNKVTEKGKYVELRCDPISGHTALYWYRQSLGQGPEFLIYFQGTGAADDSGLPNDRFFAVRPEGSVSTLKIQRTERGDSAVYLCASSPKAATGITGELFFGEGSRLTVL.

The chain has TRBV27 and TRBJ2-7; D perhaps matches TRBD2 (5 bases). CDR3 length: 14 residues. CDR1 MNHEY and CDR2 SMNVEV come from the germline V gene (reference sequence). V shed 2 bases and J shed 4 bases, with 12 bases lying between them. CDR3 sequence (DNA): TGTGCCAGCAGTTTAGGGTTAACGGGGTACGAGCAGTACTTC. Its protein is CASSLGLTGYEQYF.

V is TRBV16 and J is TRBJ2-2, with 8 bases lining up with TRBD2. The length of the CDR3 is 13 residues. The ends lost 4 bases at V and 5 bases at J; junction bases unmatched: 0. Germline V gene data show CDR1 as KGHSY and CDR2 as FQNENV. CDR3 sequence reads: CASSPSGTGELFF. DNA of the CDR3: TGTGCCAGCAGCCCTAGCGGGACCGGGGAGCTGTTTTTT.

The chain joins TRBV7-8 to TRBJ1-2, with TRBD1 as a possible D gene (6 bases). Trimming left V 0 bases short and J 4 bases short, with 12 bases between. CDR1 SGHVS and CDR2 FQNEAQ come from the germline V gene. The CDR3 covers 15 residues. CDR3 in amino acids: CASSLAKGVSYGYTF. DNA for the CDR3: TGTGCCAGCAGCTTAGCGAAGGGGGTCTCCTATGGCTACACCTTC.

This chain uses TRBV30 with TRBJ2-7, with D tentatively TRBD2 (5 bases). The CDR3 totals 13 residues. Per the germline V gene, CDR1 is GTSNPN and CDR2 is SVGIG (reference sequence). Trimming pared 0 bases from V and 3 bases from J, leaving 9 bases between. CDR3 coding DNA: TGTGCCTGGAGTGTGTTCCGGGACTACGAGCAGTACTTC. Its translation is CAWSVFRDYEQYF.

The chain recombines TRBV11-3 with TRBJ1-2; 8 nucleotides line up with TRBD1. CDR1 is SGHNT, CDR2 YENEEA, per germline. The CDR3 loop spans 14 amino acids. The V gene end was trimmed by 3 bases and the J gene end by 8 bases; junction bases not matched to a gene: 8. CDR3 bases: TGTGCCAGCAGCTTCCTCCGGGACAGGAGAGGCTACACCTTC. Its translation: CASSFLRDRRGYTF.

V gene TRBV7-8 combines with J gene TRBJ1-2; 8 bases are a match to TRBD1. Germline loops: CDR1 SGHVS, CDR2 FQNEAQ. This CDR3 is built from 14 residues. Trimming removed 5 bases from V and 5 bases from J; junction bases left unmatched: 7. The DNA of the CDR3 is TGTGCCAGCAGCACAAGGGACAGGTGGTATGGCTACACCTTC. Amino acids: CASSTRDRWYGYTF.